Included here is one TCR beta chain sequence, with context. This clonotype occurred many times. It lacks a known antigen. No per-base quality is available; no much larger clone lies one base away. V loses 8 bases at its end and J loses 4 bases; junction bases beyond the gene matches: 10. The CDR3 spans 14 residues, from the cysteine through the phenylalanine. Only the CDR3 DNA stays, 42 bases, in frame from base 1. CDR1 and CDR2 are drawn from the germline V gene: SQVTM, ANQGSEA. These data are taken from a study of breast tumors, draining lymph nodes, adjacent tissues (dated by TCRdb to about 2016). Context from the whole study: TCR beta repertoires were compared across tumor, adjacent nontumor tissue and axillary lymph nodes obtained from breast cancer patients. The study aimed to assess the relationships and possible T-cell exchange between tumor, surrounding tissue and draining lymph node repertoires in human breast cancer.

The paper as a whole reports these results and caveats: Tumor and nontumor tissue repertoires were significantly more similar in luminal-like than in basal-like breast cancer. T-cell repertoire diversity in tumors was found to be lower than in lymph nodes but higher than in nontumor tissue, and preferential V and J gene usage was observed. Rather than being directly demonstrated, the conclusion that tumor T cells originate in lymph nodes was presented as consistent with a hypothesis. The data were judged consistent with most tumor T cells deriving from the lymph node and then expanding within tumor tissue.

The lymph node samples were taken from the axillary draining lymph nodes of breast cancer patients. Sequencer: Illumina HiSeq 2000. TCR beta chain libraries were generated through multiplex PCR amplification. High-throughput sequencing was used to analyze the amplified TCR beta chain products. In TCRdb, the public reads were trimmed at Q25 with fastp and aligned with MiXCR, with productive beta chains retained. Rows with one shared CDR3 protein collapse into an entry with the most common genes and DNA. The sample includes fewer than 140,000 distinct CDR3 sequences, with 30% observed a single time. The ten largest clones take up approximately 5.2% of the sample.

The V and J segments used are TRBV29-1 and TRBJ2-2; 7 bases in the junction line up with TRBD2. The clonotype comes from a female donor with breast cancer. Some clones in this sample may be carry-over from other donors' samples. The sequencing input was axillary lymph node tissue. The DNA sequence is given as TGCAGCACTACAGGACTAGATCCCACCGGGGAGCTGTTTTTT. It translates as CSTTGLDPTGELFF.